This T cell receptor beta chain derives from a study of blood T cell repertoires in COVID-19. In the study overall: Sites across the United States, Italy and Spain contributed samples from acute and convalescent COVID-19.

Repertoires were generated with immunoSEQ multiplex PCR, while TCRdb's copy carries only in-frame clones and drops some. The sample includes about 120,000 clones, 65% to 80% seen only once; the top ten take around 2.3%. Trimming stripped 4 bases from V and 10 bases from J, with 14 bases between. This CDR3 is built from 14 residues. Germline V gene sequence: CDR1 LNHDA, CDR2 SQIVND (reference sequence). This receptor was identified in a man between 50 and 59 years old with acute or convalescent COVID-19. Sequencing used peripheral blood. This sequence joins TRBV19 and TRBJ1-6; no clear D gene. The CDR3 sequence: CASSTVYGRSPLHF. CDR3 nucleotide sequence: TGTGCCAGTAGTACGGTCTATGGTAGATCACCCCTCCACTTT. The whole variable domain, filled in from reference TRBV19 and TRBJ1-6, reads DGGITQSPKYLFRKEGQNVTLSCEQNLNHDAMYWYRQDPGQGLRLIYYSQIVNDFQKGDIAEGYSVSREKKESFPLTVTSAQKNPTAFYLCASSTVYGRSPLHFGNGTRLTVT.